These 26 T cell receptor beta chains were all obtained from the same sample, sequenced in a study of CD8+CD57+ T cells in acquired aplastic anemia. Previously, flow cytometry had revealed CD8+CD57+ cell expansion in the patients chosen for sequencing. The study profiled TCR beta VDJ and CDR3 using genomic DNA as template. MiXCR, applied by TCRdb to the reads, yields one record per CDR3 protein. The sample lists fewer than 200,000 distinct CDR3 sequences; 40% to 50% were seen once. The specimen sequenced was sorted CD4+, CD8+, or CD8+CD57+ T cells (not recorded which) from PBMCs. Receptors originate from a human donor with aplastic anemia.

This chain connects TRBV4-2 to TRBJ1-6, with D possibly TRBD1 on 5 matching bases. This CDR3 region has 16 residues. Germline CDR1 and CDR2: LGHNA and YNFKEQ. V lost 2 bases to trimming and J lost 8 bases, with 16 bases between them. CDR3 bases: TGTGCCAGCAGCCAACCCACCGGGGGAATCGATTCACCCCTCCACTTT. This codes for CASSQPTGGIDSPLHF.

The chain uses TRBV5-4 and TRBJ1-4, with D possibly being TRBD1 (5 bases). The V and J ends lost 0 bases and 8 bases respectively, with 14 bases between them. Germline assignment: CDR1 SGHNT and CDR2 YYREEE (reference sequence). The CDR3 is made up of 15 amino acids. CDR3 region: CASSLAGAGGEKLFF. As DNA, the CDR3 is TGTGCCAGCAGCTTGGCCGGGGCAGGCGGGGAAAAACTGTTTTTT.

The table lists this clonotype with many counts. The genes are TRBV4-1 and TRBJ2-1, with 10 bases that match TRBD2. Germline-derived CDR1 and CDR2 are MGHRA and YSYEKL. J was trimmed by 4 bases and V by 3 bases; bases with no gene match: 6. The CDR3 is 16 residues long. This CDR3 is CASSQIGTSVYNEQFF. As DNA, the CDR3 is TGCGCCAGCAGCCAGATAGGGACTAGCGTTTACAATGAGCAGTTCTTC.

J is TRBJ1-5 and V is TRBV7-9; 8 bases are shared with TRBD1. The CDR3 is made up of 13 amino acids. The V gene end was trimmed by 5 bases and the J gene end by 7 bases; junction bases not matched to a gene: 4. Germline loops: CDR1 SEHNR, CDR2 FQNEAQ (reference sequence). The CDR3 loop reads CASSPGQGQPQHF. Written as DNA, the CDR3 is TGTGCCAGCAGCCCCGGACAGGGACAGCCCCAGCATTTT.

The chain recombines TRBV10-3 with TRBJ1-4; D is ambiguous. The CDR3 consists of 13 residues. V shed 6 bases and J shed 5 bases, with 10 bases lying between them. Per the germline V gene, CDR1 is ENHRY and CDR2 is SYGVKD. Here the CDR3 DNA reads TGTGCCATCAGCTTAGATAAGAATGAAAAACTGTTTTTT. As protein: CAISLDKNEKLFF.

This clonotype was counted many times. This chain uses TRBV7-8 with TRBJ1-1, with D hard to call. Germline CDR1 is SGHVS and CDR2 is FQNEAQ. The CDR3 extends over 12 amino acids. V gave up 1 base and J gave up 1 base, with 1 base separating them. CDR3 sequence (DNA): TGTGCCAGCAGCTTAGAGAACACTGAAGCTTTCTTT. Encoded protein: CASSLENTEAFF.

This clonotype has more than one count but fewer than ten. This rearrangement joins TRBV20-1 to TRBJ2-7; 7 bases line up with TRBD1. Germline V gives CDR1 DFQATT, CDR2 SNEGSKA (reference sequence). V shed 6 bases, J shed 2 bases, and the junction held 7 bases outside the gene matches. This CDR3 spans 13 amino acids. CDR3 region: CSAEDGTAYEQYF. The CDR3 nucleotides are TGCAGTGCCGAAGACGGGACAGCCTACGAGCAGTACTTC.

The chain combines TRBV10-3 with TRBJ2-3, with TRBD1 as a possible D gene (5 bases). This CDR3 has 14 amino acids. V lost 2 bases and J lost 4, with 10 bases in between. Germline-derived CDR1 and CDR2 are ENHRY and SYGVKD. The CDR3 bases are TGTGCCATCAGTGAGGGCATAGGGGCAGATACGCAGTATTTT. This sequence encodes CAISEGIGADTQYF.

The chain has TRBV24-1 and TRBJ2-7; D not resolved. This CDR3 is built from 13 residues. The germline gives CDR1 KGHDR, CDR2 SFDVKD. V gave up 5 bases and J gave up 6 bases, with 13 bases separating them. CDR3 region: CATSAPLGFEQYF. The CDR3 DNA reads TGTGCCACCAGTGCTCCCCTGGGGTTCGAGCAGTACTTC.

This clonotype came up many times. The chain combines TRBV5-6 with TRBJ2-2, with a weak D call TRBD1 (6 bases). The CDR3 contains 14 residues. V lost 3 bases and J lost 5, with 11 bases in between. The germline V gene has CDR1 SGHDT and CDR2 YYEEEE. The CDR3 loop reads CASSSYRVTGELFF. The CDR3 region has the DNA TGTGCCAGCAGCTCGTACAGGGTTACCGGGGAGCTGTTTTTT.

CDR3 DNA: TGTGCCAGCAGCTCCCTCGGTGGGAGGATCGGGGAGCTGTTTTTT. Translation gives CASSSLGGRIGELFF. The chain carries TRBV7-3 and TRBJ2-2, with D possibly matching TRBD2 (6 bases). CDR1 and CDR2 (germline): SGHTA, FQGTGA. Trimming cost V 4 bases and J 7 bases, with 16 bases left between them. The CDR3 is 15 amino acids. Combining the CDR3 with reference TRBV7-3 and TRBJ2-2 gives the whole variable domain GAGVSQTPSNKVTEKGKYVELRCDPISGHTALYWYRQSLGQGPEFLIYFQGTGAADDSGLPNDRFFAVRPEGSVSTLKIQRTERGDSAVYLCASSSLGGRIGELFFGEGSRLTVL.

The table lists this clonotype with a count of one. The rearrangement joins TRBV2 to TRBJ1-1, with D perhaps matching TRBD1 (6 bases). The V gene lost 6 bases and the J gene lost 12 bases, with 20 bases spanning the gap. CDR1 is SNHLY, CDR2 FYNNEI, per germline. The CDR3 extends over 13 amino acids. CDR3 sequence: CASSQGITGRPFF. Written as DNA, the CDR3 is TGTGCCAGCAGCCAAGGAATCACAGGGAGACCTTTCTTT.

Remarks on this clonotype: This CDR3 fails to terminate in the conserved phenylalanine or tryptophan, so it likely reflects a read error. The genes are TRBV9 and TRBJ1-2; no clear D gene. CDR3 length equals 16 residues. V gave up 0 bases and J gave up 0 bases, with 12 bases separating them. The germline V gene has CDR1 SGDLS and CDR2 YYNGEE. In DNA form, the CDR3 reads TGTGCCAGCAGCGTAGGAAGAGGTCCTCCTAACTATGGCTACACCCTC. Translating it yields CASSVGRGPPNYGYTL.

This clonotype was detected only once. The chain employs TRBV9 and TRBJ2-4, with TRBD1 as a possible D gene (5 bases). The CDR3 is made up of 16 amino acids. Germline lookup yields CDR1 SGDLS and CDR2 YYNGEE. The germline V and J ends were trimmed by 0 bases and 8 bases, with 18 bases remaining between them. The CDR3 region is CASSVGPFGSRDIQYF. CDR3 nucleotides: TGTGCCAGCAGCGTAGGACCTTTTGGGTCCAGGGACATTCAGTACTTC.

This chain uses TRBV11-1 with TRBJ2-7; D might be TRBD1 (6 bases). Germline V gives CDR1 SGHAT, CDR2 FQDESV (reference sequence). V was trimmed by 1 base and J by 3 bases, leaving 22 bases between them. CDR3 length equals 18 residues. The CDR3 nucleotides read TGTGCCAGCAGCTTAGAACCCGTGGGCAGGGGTACCGGCTACGAGCAGTACTTC. Translated, it gives CASSLEPVGRGTGYEQYF.

The rearrangement uses TRBV7-9 and TRBJ2-5, with D possibly matching TRBD2 (6 bases). The germline gives CDR1 SEHNR, CDR2 FQNEAQ (reference sequence). V was trimmed by 5 bases and J by 5 bases, leaving 21 bases between them. The CDR3 runs to 16 residues. Here the CDR3 DNA reads TGTGCCAGCAGCCCAGGATCGACGGGGGATACTGAGACCCAGTACTTC. Translating it yields CASSPGSTGDTETQYF.

On this clonotype itself: This may arise from a read error, as a much more abundant clone is one base away. The V gene is TRBV6-1, the J gene TRBJ1-6, with D possibly matching TRBD1 (5 bases). CDR1 and CDR2 (germline): MNHNS, SASEGT. This CDR3 region has 14 residues. The CDR3 sequence is CASPLGRGNPPLHF. DNA of the CDR3: TGTGCCAGCCCCCTTGGGAGGGGTAATCCACCCCTCCACTTT.

At least ten counts were recorded for this clonotype. J is TRBJ2-3 and V is TRBV19; 7 bases match TRBD1. Germline CDR1 LNHDA, CDR2 SQIVND (reference sequence). J was trimmed by 0 bases and V by 8 bases; bases with no gene match: 8. CDR3 length: 15 amino acids. CDR3 sequence reads: CASSHRGTSTDTQYF. The CDR3 DNA reads TGTGCCAGTTCCCACAGGGGTACTAGCACAGATACGCAGTATTTT.

V usage is TRBV25-1 and J usage is TRBJ1-2; D perhaps matches TRBD1 (5 bases). The CDR3 covers 11 residues. The germline CDR1 and CDR2 sequences are MGHDK and SYGVNS. In nucleotides, the CDR3 is TGTGCGGCGGGGGGACCTGGTGGCTACACCTTC. Translated: CAAGGPGGYTF.

The CDR3 region is CASSLETSGGASGYEQYF. CDR3 nucleotides: TGTGCCAGCAGTTTGGAGACTAGCGGGGGGGCCTCTGGGTACGAGCAGTACTTC. This rearrangement joins TRBV12-3 or TRBV12-4 to TRBJ2-7; 14 positions match TRBD2. This CDR3 comprises 18 residues. The V and J ends lost 3 bases and 4 bases, in that order; junction bases with no gene match: 11.

The chain carries TRBV19 and TRBJ2-2; possible D gene TRBD2, 6 bases. Germline lookup yields CDR1 LNHDA and CDR2 SQIVND (reference sequence). There are 15 residues in the CDR3. Trimming took off 7 bases at V and 3 bases at J, with 15 bases between the two ends. The CDR3 reads CASKTQTSYTGELFF. Written as DNA, the CDR3 is TGTGCCAGTAAGACCCAGACTAGTTACACCGGGGAGCTGTTTTTT.

In its sample, this clonotype was seen many times. The V gene is TRBV11-2, the J gene TRBJ1-5; TRBD1 aligns across 8 bases. The CDR3 extends over 14 amino acids. The trim removed 3 bases at V and 6 bases at J, leaving 4 bases unmatched. CDR1 is SGHAT and CDR2 is FQNNGV in the germline V gene. The chain's CDR3 is CASSLTGDGQPQHF. DNA for the CDR3: TGTGCCAGCAGCTTGACAGGGGACGGTCAGCCCCAGCATTTT.

This chain links TRBV25-1 with TRBJ2-5; D call uncertain. The V end lost 1 base, the J end lost 5 bases, and 14 bases lay between the germline ends. There are 15 residues in the CDR3. The V gene's germline CDR1 is MGHDK and CDR2 SYGVNS. CDR3 residues: CASSESEYLGETQYF. The CDR3 DNA reads TGTGCCAGCAGTGAATCGGAGTATCTGGGGGAGACCCAGTACTTC.

The chain uses TRBV2 and TRBJ1-2; 7 bases are shared with TRBD1. With V trimmed by 4 bases and J by 8 bases, 4 bases remained unmatched. The CDR3 covers 12 residues. In germline, CDR1 is SNHLY, CDR2 FYNNEI. The CDR3 nucleotides are TGTGCCAGCAGTGTAGTCAGGGGGGGCTACACCTTC. As protein: CASSVVRGGYTF.

This clonotype was observed a handful of times. The rearrangement links TRBV11-2 to TRBJ2-5, with D unresolved. This CDR3 has 16 amino acids. Trimming cost V 3 bases and J 4 bases, with 18 bases left between them. The germline gives CDR1 SGHAT, CDR2 FQNNGV. The CDR3 nucleotides are TGTGCCAGCAGCTTTGTACATAGTCCATATAGAGAGACCCAGTACTTC. The encoded protein is CASSFVHSPYRETQYF.

This clonotype was counted many times. One end of the junction fails to match germline, which may point to a read error. The V call is TRBV7-9, the J call TRBJ1-5; no reliable D call. The CDR3 runs 13 residues. From germline, CDR1 is SEHNR and CDR2 FQNEAQ (reference sequence). CDR3 loop: CASSLGGDQPQHF. The CDR3, as DNA: TGCGCCAGCAGCTTAGGCGGCGATCAGCCCCAGCATTTT.